A single sample gave rise to the 30 T cell receptor beta chains below, sequenced in a study of a mutant IDH1 vaccine in newly diagnosed glioma. Their antigen targets remain unknown. Documented time point: week 35, safety follow-up. Doses consisted of 300 ug of mutant IDH1 20-mer peptide each, paired with topical imiquimod. Profiling relied on immunoSEQ multiplex PCR, and the TCRdb table lists in-frame clones only, not all of them. This table has 30,000 to 40,000 clones, 80% appearing once. Sample: PBMCs, taken from a glioma patient whose treatment included an IDH1 peptide vaccine. Every receptor here comes from a man aged 35 to 55 with glioma. Some clones in this sample may be carry-over from other donors' samples.

The chain joins TRBV21-1 to TRBJ1-5; the table's D gene call, TRBD1, was not cross checked with the DNA. TRBV21-1 represents a pseudogene. This CDR3 spans 19 amino acids. CDR3 amino acids: CASSKAMPGGTPSNQPQHF. For the CDR3, the DNA is TGTGCCAGCAGCAAAGCGATGCCAGGGGGCACCCCGAGCAATCAGCCCCAGCATTTT.

The J gene is TRBJ2-7, the V gene TRBV27; 8 bases match TRBD1. Germline CDR1 MNHEY, CDR2 SMNVEV (reference sequence). This CDR3 is built from 14 residues. Trimming at V came to 5 bases and at J to 7 bases, leaving 10 bases not matched to a gene. The CDR3 is CASSQVDRGWEQYF. CDR3 nucleotide sequence: TGTGCCAGCAGTCAAGTCGACAGGGGCTGGGAGCAGTACTTC.

As regards this clone: Additional DNA sequences in this sample encode the identical CDR3. J is TRBJ1-1 and V is TRBV19, with D possibly being TRBD1 (5 bases). Germline CDR1 and CDR2: LNHDA and SQIVND (reference sequence). The CDR3 loop spans 14 amino acids. V was clipped by 1 base and J by 5 bases, with 11 bases between them. The CDR3 DNA follows: TGTGCCAGTAGTATAGGAGGCGGGGGGACTGAAGCTTTCTTT. Translation: CASSIGGGGTEAFF.

The chain employs TRBV6-5 and TRBJ2-5; 12 nucleotides match TRBD1. J was trimmed by 4 bases and V by 4 bases; bases with no gene match: 7. The germline gives CDR1 MNHEY, CDR2 SVGAGI. The CDR3 extends over 16 amino acids. The CDR3 region is CASSWGGQGARETQYF. CDR3 DNA: TGTGCCAGCAGTTGGGGGGGACAGGGGGCTAGAGAGACCCAGTACTTC.

This clone has only one observation. The chain uses TRBV5-4 and TRBJ2-5, with a tentative D call TRBD2 (6 bases). Trimming took 0 bases from V and 4 from J, leaving 16 bases between them. Germline values: CDR1 SGHNT, CDR2 YYREEE (reference sequence). The CDR3 covers 16 residues. CDR3 loop: CASSLDFGGSGETQYF. The CDR3 coding sequence is TGTGCCAGCAGCTTGGACTTCGGGGGATCCGGAGAGACCCAGTACTTC.

The genes are TRBV2 and TRBJ2-1; tentatively, D is TRBD2 (6 bases). The germline V and J ends were trimmed by 10 bases and 7 bases, with 20 bases remaining between them. Germline CDR1 reads SNHLY; CDR2 reads FYNNEI. The CDR3 is 14 residues long. CDR3 loop: CAKAPGRNTNEQFF. The CDR3 DNA follows: TGTGCCAAAGCCCCGGGGAGGAATACGAATGAGCAGTTCTTC. The whole variable domain, remainder taken from reference TRBV2 and TRBJ2-1, is EPEVTQTPSHQVTQMGQEVILRCVPISNHLYFYWYRQILGQKVEFLVSFYNNEISEKSEIFDDQFSVERPDGSNFTLKIRSTKLEDSAMYFCAKAPGRNTNEQFFGPGTRLTVL.

This chain joins TRBV28 and TRBJ2-7; D perhaps matches TRBD2 (6 bases). The CDR3 loop spans 14 amino acids. The V end was cut by 4 bases, the J end by 5 bases, with 15 bases between. Looked up from germline, CDR1 is MDHEN and CDR2 is SYDVKM. The CDR3 region is CASSSPGTSHEQYF. CDR3 nucleotides: TGTGCCAGCAGTTCCCCCGGGACTTCCCACGAGCAGTACTTC.

The rearrangement uses TRBV6-5 and TRBJ1-3; D gene unclear. V was trimmed by 6 bases and J by 3 bases, leaving 6 bases between them. The germline V gene has CDR1 MNHEY and CDR2 SVGAGI. CDR3 length equals 12 residues. Written as DNA, the CDR3 is TGTGCCAGCAGAGGCCTTGGAAACACCATATATTTT. Protein sequence: CASRGLGNTIYF.

The chain combines TRBV6-5 with TRBJ2-5; the D is unclear. This CDR3 region has 11 residues. V lost 6 bases and J 2 bases, leaving 4 bases between the germline ends. In germline, CDR1 is MNHEY, CDR2 SVGAGI. The CDR3 loop is CASSRQETQYF. The CDR3 region has the DNA TGTGCCAGCAGCCGACAAGAGACCCAGTACTTC.

This clone has only one observation. The chain has TRBV7-6 and TRBJ1-2; 8 bases agree with TRBD1. V shed 5 bases, J shed 5 bases, and the junction held 7 bases outside the gene matches. CDR1 is SGHVS and CDR2 is FNYEAQ in the germline V gene. The CDR3 runs to 14 residues. CDR3 amino acids: CASSARQGPYGYTF. The CDR3 DNA reads as TGTGCCAGCAGCGCGAGACAGGGGCCGTATGGCTACACCTTC. The full variable domain, rest sourced from reference TRBV7-6 and TRBJ1-2, is GAGVSQSPRYKVTKRGQDVALRCDPISGHVSLYWYRQALGQGPEFLTYFNYEAQQDKSGLPNDRFSAERPEGSISTLTIQRTEQRDSAMYRCASSARQGPYGYTFGSGTRLTVV.

This chain links TRBV5-1 with TRBJ1-2; a weak D match, TRBD1 (6 bases). Trimming left V 5 bases short and J 5 bases short, with 25 bases between. The CDR3 is made up of 17 amino acids. Germline lookup yields CDR1 SGHRS and CDR2 YFSETQ. The chain's CDR3 is CASRPSGASSGAYGYTF. CDR3 in DNA: TGCGCCAGCAGACCCTCAGGGGCGTCCTCAGGGGCGTATGGCTACACCTTC.

V usage is TRBV2 and J usage is TRBJ2-7; 12 bases are a match to TRBD2. The junction had 6 bases not matched to a gene; V was cut back by 6 bases and J by 6 bases. The V gene's germline CDR1 is SNHLY and CDR2 FYNNEI. The CDR3 loop spans 14 amino acids. The CDR3: CASRKGLAGFEQYF. The CDR3 DNA follows: TGTGCCAGCAGGAAAGGACTAGCGGGGTTCGAGCAGTACTTC.

The table lists this clone with a count of one. The chain is built from TRBV30 and TRBJ2-1; 8 nucleotides agree with TRBD2. Germline V gene lookup returns CDR1 GTSNPN and CDR2 SVGIG (reference sequence). Germline trimming cut 3 bases from V and 0 bases from J; bases unmatched to any gene: 4. The CDR3 length is 15 residues. CDR3 protein: CAWSGGGNSYNEQFF. CDR3 DNA sequence: TGTGCCTGGAGCGGCGGGGGGAACTCCTACAATGAGCAGTTCTTC. Filled out from reference TRBV30 and TRBJ2-1, the complete variable domain reads SQTIHQWPATLVQPVGSPLSLECTVEGTSNPNLYWYRQAAGRGLQLLFYSVGIGQISSEVPQNLSASRPQDRQFILSSKKLLLSDSGFYLCAWSGGGNSYNEQFFGPGTRLTVL.

V and J are TRBV29-1 and TRBJ1-1, with D maybe TRBD1 (6 bases). This CDR3 region has 13 residues. Germline V CDR1 and CDR2: SQVTM, ANQGSEA. V was trimmed by 7 bases and J by 5 bases, leaving 17 bases between them. Here the CDR3 reads CSGRGPDGTEAFF. Here the CDR3 DNA reads TGCAGCGGCAGGGGCCCGGACGGGACTGAAGCTTTCTTT.

The CDR3 bases are TGCGCCAGCATAGGGGGGGCCGCCATGAACACTGAAGCTTTCTTT. Protein: CASIGGAAMNTEAFF. The rearrangement links TRBV5-1 to TRBJ1-1; D possibly corresponds to TRBD1 (6 bases). Trimming cost V 6 bases and J 0 bases, with 15 bases left between them. CDR1 and CDR2 (germline): SGHRS, YFSETQ. This CDR3 has 15 residues.

This chain uses TRBV7-2 with TRBJ1-1; D is unclear. The CDR3 has 15 residues. Trimming left V 1 base short and J 1 base short, with 10 bases between. CDR1 SGHTA and CDR2 FQGNSA come from the germline V gene. The CDR3 sequence: CASSLVRLTNTEAFF. For the CDR3, the DNA is TGTGCCAGCAGCTTAGTGAGGCTTACGAACACTGAAGCTTTCTTT.

This chain links TRBV19 with TRBJ1-1; D unclear. Germline V lookup: CDR1 LNHDA, CDR2 SQIVND (reference sequence). The CDR3 is 14 residues long. V dropped 1 base and J dropped 10 bases, with 16 bases sitting between them. Here the CDR3 reads CASSIGYDSPGAFF. CDR3 bases: TGTGCCAGTAGTATAGGCTACGACTCGCCGGGAGCTTTCTTT. Supplemented by reference TRBV19 and TRBJ1-1, the full variable domain reads DGGITQSPKYLFRKEGQNVTLSCEQNLNHDAMYWYRQDPGQGLRLIYYSQIVNDFQKGDIAEGYSVSREKKESFPLTVTSAQKNPTAFYLCASSIGYDSPGAFFGQGTRLTVV.

The chain links TRBV7-9 to TRBJ1-2, with TRBD1 identical over 9 bases. The V gene's germline CDR1 is SEHNR and CDR2 FQNEAQ (reference sequence). The length of the CDR3 is 14 residues. V lost 4 bases, J lost 8 bases, and 8 bases stayed unmatched. In DNA, the CDR3 is TGTGCCAGCAGCTACGGGACAGGGATTGAAGGCTACACCTTC. It encodes CASSYGTGIEGYTF.

V gene TRBV6-5 combines with J gene TRBJ1-4, with no clear D. V lost 2 bases and J 0 bases, leaving 10 bases between the germline ends. Looked up from germline, CDR1 is MNHEY and CDR2 is SVGAGI. This CDR3 comprises 16 residues. In nucleotides, the CDR3 is TGTGCCAGCAGTTACGGCCATTCCACAACTAATGAAAAACTGTTTTTT. This codes for CASSYGHSTTNEKLFF.

This sequence joins TRBV5-1 and TRBJ2-3; 8 bases fit TRBD1. This CDR3 spans 15 amino acids. V shed 4 bases, J shed 0 bases, and the junction held 4 bases outside the gene matches. CDR1 is SGHRS and CDR2 is YFSETQ in the germline V gene. The CDR3 loop reads CASSPGQGSTDTQYF. CDR3 bases: TGCGCCAGCAGCCCCGGACAGGGAAGCACAGATACGCAGTATTTT. Full variable domain (remainder filled in from reference TRBV5-1 and TRBJ2-3): KAGVTQTPRYLIKTRGQQVTLSCSPISGHRSVSWYQQTPGQGLQFLFEYFSETQRNKGNFPGRFSGRQFSNSRSEMNVSTLELGDSALYLCASSPGQGSTDTQYFGPGTRLTVL.

This rearrangement joins TRBV4-1 to TRBJ1-6; the D is unclear. This CDR3 has 16 residues. V shed 2 bases and J shed 7 bases, with 15 bases lying between them. CDR1 is MGHRA and CDR2 is YSYEKL in the germline V gene. The CDR3 coding sequence is TGCGCCAGCAGCCAATTCGGCGCAGACCGAAATTCACCCCTCCACTTT. Its translation is CASSQFGADRNSPLHF.

The CDR3 sequence: CASKEGTNTGELFF. The CDR3 DNA is TGTGCCAGCAAGGAAGGGACGAACACCGGGGAGCTGTTTTTT. J is TRBJ2-2 and V is TRBV2; D gene uncertain. The V end was cut by 7 bases, the J end by 0 bases, with 9 bases between. The length of the CDR3 is 14 residues. The V gene's germline CDR1 is SNHLY and CDR2 FYNNEI.

The chain carries TRBV6-5 and TRBJ1-1, with TRBD1 as a possible D gene (5 bases). Germline CDR1 is MNHEY and CDR2 is SVGAGI. Trimming removed 8 bases at V and 1 base at J, with 11 bases between. This CDR3 has 13 residues. The CDR3 sequence: CASQGLANTEAFF. The CDR3 DNA is TGTGCCAGCCAGGGTTTAGCGAACACTGAAGCTTTCTTT.

The chain links TRBV7-9 to TRBJ1-2; 8 bases fit TRBD1. The germline gives CDR1 SEHNR, CDR2 FQNEAQ (reference sequence). CDR3 size: 18 residues. Losses at the gene ends were 1 base for V and 8 bases for J; bases not matched to a gene: 18. The CDR3 is CASSLGEVIDRGYRGYTF. CDR3 sequence (DNA): TGTGCCAGCAGCTTAGGAGAAGTAATCGACAGGGGTTATCGGGGCTACACCTTC.

This clone was picked up a small number of times. The rearrangement joins TRBV19 to TRBJ1-5, with 8 bases identical to TRBD1. Germline V gene lookup returns CDR1 LNHDA and CDR2 SQIVND (reference sequence). The CDR3 runs 15 residues. V was clipped by 4 bases and J by 3 bases; unmatched bases: 5. The CDR3 spells CASSKTGDANQPQHF. In DNA, the CDR3 is TGTGCCAGTAGTAAGACAGGGGACGCCAATCAGCCCCAGCATTTT.

The chain is built from TRBV6-6 and TRBJ2-7, with 8 bases matching TRBD1. The ends lost 5 bases at V and 3 bases at J; junction bases unmatched: 6. The CDR3 contains 14 residues. Per the germline V gene, CDR1 is MNHNY and CDR2 is SVGAGI (reference sequence). The CDR3 DNA reads as TGTGCCAGCAGTCGGACCGGACAGGGCTACGAGCAGTACTTC. Translated: CASSRTGQGYEQYF.

This chain connects TRBV27 to TRBJ1-1; the match to TRBD1 covers 7 bases. This CDR3 is 15 amino acids long. CDR1 and CDR2 (germline): MNHEY, SMNVEV (reference sequence). The J segment lost 4 bases and the V segment lost 4 bases, leaving 9 bases of the junction unmatched. Here the CDR3 reads CASSWAVNRGTEAFF. Written as DNA, the CDR3 is TGTGCCAGCAGTTGGGCGGTGAACAGGGGCACTGAAGCTTTCTTT.

The chain couples TRBV4-1 to TRBJ2-3, with 8 bases fitting TRBD2. The length of the CDR3 is 14 residues. CDR1 is MGHRA, CDR2 YSYEKL, per germline. The ends lost 5 bases at V and 3 bases at J; junction bases unmatched: 4. CDR3: CASSFIAGTDTQYF. The CDR3 bases are TGCGCCAGCAGCTTCATAGCGGGGACAGATACGCAGTATTTT.

This rearrangement joins TRBV29-1 to TRBJ2-1; no clear D. V shed 3 bases and J shed 12 bases, with 9 bases lying between them. The CDR3 has 10 amino acids. Looked up from germline, CDR1 is SQVTM and CDR2 is ANQGSEA. The CDR3 nucleotides read TGCAGCGTTGATGGGGAATGGCAGTTCTTC. Its translation is CSVDGEWQFF.

V usage is TRBV2 and J usage is TRBJ2-3; 9 nucleotides align to TRBD1. The CDR3 is made up of 15 amino acids. Germline V lookup: CDR1 SNHLY, CDR2 FYNNEI. V trimming: 5 bases; J trimming: 1 base; junction bases outside the gene matches: 4. The CDR3 DNA follows: TGTGCCAGCAGTACAGGGGGCTGGGGCACAGATACGCAGTATTTT. This sequence encodes CASSTGGWGTDTQYF.